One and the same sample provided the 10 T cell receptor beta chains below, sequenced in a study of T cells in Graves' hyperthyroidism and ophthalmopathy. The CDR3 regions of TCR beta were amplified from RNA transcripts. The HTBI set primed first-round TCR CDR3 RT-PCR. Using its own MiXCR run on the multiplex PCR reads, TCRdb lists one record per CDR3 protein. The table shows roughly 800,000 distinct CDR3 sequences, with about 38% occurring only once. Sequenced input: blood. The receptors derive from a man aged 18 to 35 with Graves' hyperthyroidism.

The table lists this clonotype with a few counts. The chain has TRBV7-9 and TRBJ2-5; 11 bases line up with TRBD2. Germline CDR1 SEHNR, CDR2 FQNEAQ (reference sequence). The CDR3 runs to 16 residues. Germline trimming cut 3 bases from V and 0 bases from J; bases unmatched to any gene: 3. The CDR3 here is CASSFRTSGYQETQYF. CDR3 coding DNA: TGTGCCAGCAGCTTTCGGACTAGCGGGTACCAAGAGACCCAGTACTTC.

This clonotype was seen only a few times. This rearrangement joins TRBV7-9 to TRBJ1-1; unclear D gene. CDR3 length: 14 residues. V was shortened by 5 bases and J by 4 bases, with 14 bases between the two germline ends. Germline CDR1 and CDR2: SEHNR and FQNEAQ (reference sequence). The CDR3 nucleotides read TGTGCCAGCAGCCCAGTGGAGGGCCGCACTGAAGCTTTCTTT. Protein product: CASSPVEGRTEAFF.

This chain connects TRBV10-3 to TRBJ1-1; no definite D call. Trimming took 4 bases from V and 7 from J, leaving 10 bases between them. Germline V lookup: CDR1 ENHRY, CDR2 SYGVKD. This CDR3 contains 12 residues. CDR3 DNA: TGTGCCATCAGTGGTAGGGTTGGTGAAGCTTTCTTT. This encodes CAISGRVGEAFF.

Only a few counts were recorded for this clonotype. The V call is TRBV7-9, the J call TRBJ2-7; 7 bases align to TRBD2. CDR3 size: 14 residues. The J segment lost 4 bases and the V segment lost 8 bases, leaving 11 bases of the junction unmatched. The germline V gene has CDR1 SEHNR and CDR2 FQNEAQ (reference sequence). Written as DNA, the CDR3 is TGTGCCAGCGGGGCGGGAGCAGGATATTACGAGCAGTACTTC. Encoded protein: CASGAGAGYYEQYF.

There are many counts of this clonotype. CDR3 region: CASSQAGLGSPLHF. The CDR3 nucleotides are TGTGCCAGCAGCCAAGCGGGGTTAGGCTCACCCCTCCACTTT. V usage is TRBV14 and J usage is TRBJ1-6; D remains unclear. CDR3 length equals 14 residues. The V end lost 1 base, the J end lost 10 bases, and 11 bases lay between the germline ends. Germline V gene data show CDR1 as SGHDN and CDR2 as FVKESK.

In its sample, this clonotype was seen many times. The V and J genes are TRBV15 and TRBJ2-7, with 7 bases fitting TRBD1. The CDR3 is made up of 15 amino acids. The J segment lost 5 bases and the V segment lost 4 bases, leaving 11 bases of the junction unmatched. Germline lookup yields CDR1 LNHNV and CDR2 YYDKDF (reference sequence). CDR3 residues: CATSKMDRLSNEQYF. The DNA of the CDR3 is TGTGCCACCAGCAAAATGGACAGGTTAAGTAACGAGCAGTACTTC.

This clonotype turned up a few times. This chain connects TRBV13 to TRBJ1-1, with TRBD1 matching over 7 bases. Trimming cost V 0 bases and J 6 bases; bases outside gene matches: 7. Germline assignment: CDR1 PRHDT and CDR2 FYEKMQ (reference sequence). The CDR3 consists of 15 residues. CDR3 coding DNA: TGTGCCAGCAGCTTAGGCACGACAGGGTTCGCTGAAGCTTTCTTT. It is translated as CASSLGTTGFAEAFF.

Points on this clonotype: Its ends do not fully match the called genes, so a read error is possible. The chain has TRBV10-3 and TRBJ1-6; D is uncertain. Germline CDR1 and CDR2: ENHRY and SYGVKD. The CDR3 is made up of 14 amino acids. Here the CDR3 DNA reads TGTGCCAGCAGTTCTCAGGTCCTTGGATCACCCCTCCACTTT. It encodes CASSSQVLGSPLHF.

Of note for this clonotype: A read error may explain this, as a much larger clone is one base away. CDR3 loop: CASSYREPPLHF. In DNA, the CDR3 is TGTGCCAGCAGTTACCGGGAACCACCCCTCCACTTT. V and J are TRBV25-1 and TRBJ1-6; D remains unclear. Germline lookup yields CDR1 MGHDK and CDR2 SYGVNS. The CDR3 loop spans 12 amino acids. The V gene lost 5 bases and the J gene lost 11 bases, with 10 bases spanning the gap.

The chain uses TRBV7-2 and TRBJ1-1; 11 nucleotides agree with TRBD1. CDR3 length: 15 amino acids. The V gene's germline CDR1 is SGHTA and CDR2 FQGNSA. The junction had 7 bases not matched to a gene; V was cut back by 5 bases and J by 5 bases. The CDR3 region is CASSGLGTGGTEAFF. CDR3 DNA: TGTGCCAGCAGCGGCCTCGGGACAGGGGGGACTGAAGCTTTCTTT.